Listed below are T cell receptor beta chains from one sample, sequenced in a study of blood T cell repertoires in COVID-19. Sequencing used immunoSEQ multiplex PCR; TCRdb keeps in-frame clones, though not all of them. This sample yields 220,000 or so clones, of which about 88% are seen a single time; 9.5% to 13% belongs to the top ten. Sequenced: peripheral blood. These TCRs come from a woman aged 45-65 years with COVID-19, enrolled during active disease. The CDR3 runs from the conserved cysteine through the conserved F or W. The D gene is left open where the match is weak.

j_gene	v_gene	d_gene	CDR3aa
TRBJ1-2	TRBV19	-	CASQKSQHSNYGYTF
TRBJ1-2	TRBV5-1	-	CASRVEARYGYTF
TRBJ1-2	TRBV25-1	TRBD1	CASSGRTGAGGYTF
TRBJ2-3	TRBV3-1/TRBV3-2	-	CASSQDPGSTDTQYF
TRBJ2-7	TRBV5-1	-	CASSLEGDEQYF
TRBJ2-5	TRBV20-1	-	CSASRARVSVETQYF
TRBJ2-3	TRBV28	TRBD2	CASSLGGTGTDTQYF
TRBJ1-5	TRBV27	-	CASSLGGSNQPQHF
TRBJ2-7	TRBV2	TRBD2	CASSEGLAGGFSGYEQYF
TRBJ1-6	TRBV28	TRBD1	CASSQRQGWNYNSPLHF
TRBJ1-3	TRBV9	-	CASSPRQALLGNTIYF
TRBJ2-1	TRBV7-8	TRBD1	CASSSRYPQGARNEQFF
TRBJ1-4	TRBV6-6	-	CASSRGANEKLFF
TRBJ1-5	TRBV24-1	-	CATSSHSNQPQHF
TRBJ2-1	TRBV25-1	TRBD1	CASESRTGSSYNEQFF
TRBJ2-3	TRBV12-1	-	CASRRRTTPLLPDTQYF
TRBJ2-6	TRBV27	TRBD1	CASRQGASSGANVLTF
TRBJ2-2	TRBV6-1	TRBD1	CASSEATGRNTGELFF
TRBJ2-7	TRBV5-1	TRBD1	CASSLDRGYEQYF
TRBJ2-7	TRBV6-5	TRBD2	CASSYRLAGGFGEQYF
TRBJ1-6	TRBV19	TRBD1	CASSGTGNSPLHF
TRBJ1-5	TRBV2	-	CASSEARAGLGYSNQPQHF
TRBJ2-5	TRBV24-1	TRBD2	CATSVELAGDQTQYF
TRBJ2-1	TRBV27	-	CASSLRGRRGYSYNEQFF
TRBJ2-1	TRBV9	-	CASSVTGAYNEQFF
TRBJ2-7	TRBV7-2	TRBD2	CASSSLAGAYEQYF
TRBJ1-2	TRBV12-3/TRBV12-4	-	CASSSGVVDGYTF
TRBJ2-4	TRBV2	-	CASSEAQGLRNIQYF
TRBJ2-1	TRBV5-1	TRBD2	CASSLDGGGAVGFNEQFF
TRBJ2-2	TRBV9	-	CASSVGQVNTGELFF
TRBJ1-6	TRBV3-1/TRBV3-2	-	CASSRGYNSPLHF
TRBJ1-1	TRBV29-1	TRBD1	CSVGSEGGMNTEAFF
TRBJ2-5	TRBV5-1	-	CASSLSGGIQETQYF
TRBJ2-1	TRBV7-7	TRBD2	CANITGGSYNEQFF
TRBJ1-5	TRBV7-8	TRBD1	CASSSKGRDREPNQPQHF
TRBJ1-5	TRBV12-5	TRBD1	CASGLGQGWQPQHF
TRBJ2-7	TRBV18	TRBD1	CASSPSQGATGVEQYF
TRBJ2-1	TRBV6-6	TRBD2	CASRISGEGYNEQFF
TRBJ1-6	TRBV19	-	CASSIEPGRLSPLHF
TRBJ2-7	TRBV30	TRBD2	CAWSNGLAGLSSYEQYF
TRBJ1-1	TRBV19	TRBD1	CASCPPPGTGVMNTEAFF
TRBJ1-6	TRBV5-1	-	CASSPGQGNSPLHF
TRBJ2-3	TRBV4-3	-	CASSQDIKSVAQYF
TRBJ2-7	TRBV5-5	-	CASSLGQGRAYEQYF
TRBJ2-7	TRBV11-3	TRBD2	CASSPGRGAYEQYF
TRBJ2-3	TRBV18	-	CASSPRQRSSTDTQYF
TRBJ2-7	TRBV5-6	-	CASSLGRGNEQYF
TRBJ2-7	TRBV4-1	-	CASSRREGSYEQYF
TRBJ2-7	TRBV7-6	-	CASGIGGSSYEQYF
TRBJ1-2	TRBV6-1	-	CASSEATRGYTF
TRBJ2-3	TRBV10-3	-	CAISESATDTQYF
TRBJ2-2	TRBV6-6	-	CASTSVEQAGELFF
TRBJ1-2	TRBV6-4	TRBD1	CASSDGTGAGYTF